This passage covers 16 T cell receptor beta chains from one sample sequenced in a study of siplizumab effects on memory and regulatory T cells. The protocol was immunoSEQ multiplex PCR, while the TCRdb copy is restricted to in-frame clones and leaves out a portion. The sample consists of about 72,000 clones, 75% to 95% of them appearing once. Sequenced material: CD8+ T cells sorted from blood. The receptor set was obtained from a human donor in good health.

The chain couples TRBV6-5 to TRBJ2-5, with 8 positions matching TRBD1. V was clipped by 2 bases and J by 2 bases; unmatched bases: 4. The CDR3 is made up of 15 amino acids. CDR1 is MNHEY and CDR2 is SVGAGI in the germline V gene. This chain's CDR3 is CASSYPGTGQETQYF. DNA for the CDR3: TGTGCCAGCAGTTACCCCGGGACAGGACAAGAGACCCAGTACTTC.

V gene TRBV11-3 combines with J gene TRBJ1-6, with D maybe TRBD1 (5 bases). This CDR3 is 12 amino acids long. Per germline, CDR1 SGHNT and CDR2 YENEEA. V was cut by 8 bases and J by 7 bases, with 9 bases left in between. The CDR3 region has the DNA TGTGCCAGCTTACAGGAGAATTCACCCCTCCACTTT. It is translated as CASLQENSPLHF.

The rearrangement uses TRBV6-1 and TRBJ1-5, with a weak D call TRBD1 (5 bases). Trimming pared 2 bases from V and 0 bases from J, leaving 23 bases between. Germline lookup yields CDR1 MNHNS and CDR2 SASEGT. This CDR3 contains 20 residues. The chain's CDR3 is CASSESGYGAYVYSNQPQHF. The DNA for the CDR3 is TGTGCCAGCAGTGAATCAGGGTATGGAGCGTACGTCTATAGCAATCAGCCCCAGCATTTT.

The chain links TRBV7-8 to TRBJ2-1; tentatively, D is TRBD2 (5 bases). CDR1 is SGHVS and CDR2 is FQNEAQ in the germline V gene. The CDR3 has 16 residues. V was trimmed by 5 bases and J by 0 bases, leaving 14 bases between them. In nucleotides, the CDR3 is TGTGCCAGCAGCCCCCTAGCATCAAGCTCCTACAATGAGCAGTTCTTC. This gives the protein CASSPLASSSYNEQFF.

The gene calls are TRBV28 and TRBJ1-1; 7 bases agree with TRBD1. The length of the CDR3 is 13 residues. The V and J ends lost 6 bases and 8 bases, in that order; junction bases with no gene match: 9. Germline values: CDR1 MDHEN, CDR2 SYDVKM. The CDR3 here is CASSLRGGIEAFF. CDR3 nucleotides: TGTGCCAGCAGCCTCAGGGGGGGCATAGAAGCTTTCTTT.

The CDR3 region is CASSYLDSPYNEQFF. The CDR3 nucleotides are TGTGCCAGCAGCTATCTGGACTCACCTTACAATGAGCAGTTCTTC. J is TRBJ2-1 and V is TRBV7-6, with D possibly matching TRBD2 (5 bases). This CDR3 is 15 amino acids long. Trimming pared 4 bases from V and 4 bases from J, leaving 14 bases between. Germline CDR1 is SGHVS and CDR2 is FNYEAQ.

The chain employs TRBV6-4 and TRBJ1-1; tentatively, D is TRBD1 (5 bases). The CDR3 loop spans 13 amino acids. Looked up from germline, CDR1 is MRHNA and CDR2 is SNTAGT. V was trimmed by 6 bases and J by 3 bases, leaving 11 bases between them. The CDR3 bases are TGTGCCAGCAGGCGAGGGACGGACACTGAAGCTTTCTTT. It is translated as CASRRGTDTEAFF.

The gene calls are TRBV4-1 and TRBJ2-1; no clear D gene. CDR1 is MGHRA and CDR2 is YSYEKL in the germline V gene. The CDR3 runs 12 residues. Trimming pared 0 bases from V and 9 bases from J, leaving 6 bases between. The CDR3 coding sequence is TGCGCCAGCAGCCAAGAGGAAGGTGAGCAGTTCTTC. Its protein is CASSQEEGEQFF.

The chain uses TRBV4-1 and TRBJ1-2; TRBD1 is a possible D gene (5 bases). Trimming removed 4 bases from V and 6 bases from J, with 18 bases in between. Germline V gene data show CDR1 as MGHRA and CDR2 as YSYEKL. This CDR3 has 15 residues. The DNA of the CDR3 is TGCGCCAGCAGCCCCTTAGAGGCTGGGGGACATGGCTACACCTTC. As protein: CASSPLEAGGHGYTF.

The chain recombines TRBV5-4 with TRBJ2-3; perhaps TRBD1 as D (5 bases). The CDR3 runs 13 residues. Trimming stripped 4 bases from V and 6 bases from J, with 12 bases between. Germline loops: CDR1 SGHNT, CDR2 YYREEE (reference sequence). CDR3 loop: CASSTGPGDTQYF. In DNA, the CDR3 is TGTGCCAGCAGCACCGGACCAGGGGATACGCAGTATTTT.

The gene calls are TRBV11-2 and TRBJ2-5, with TRBD2 matching 15 bases. V shed 5 bases, J shed 0 bases, and the junction held 7 bases outside the gene matches. The CDR3 has 18 residues. The germline V gene encodes CDR1 SGHAT and CDR2 FQNNGV. CDR3 sequence reads: CASSTNGLAGGYQETQYF. The CDR3 nucleotides are TGTGCCAGCAGCACTAACGGACTAGCGGGGGGGTACCAAGAGACCCAGTACTTC.

There are a few counts of this clone. This chain links TRBV7-2 with TRBJ2-7; D gene ambiguous. The germline V and J ends were trimmed by 6 bases and 1 base, with 10 bases remaining between them. The CDR3 sequence is 13 residues long. CDR1 SGHTA and CDR2 FQGNSA come from the germline V gene. The DNA of the CDR3 is TGTGCCAGCAGTTTTGGTTTGTCCTACGAGCAGTACTTC. This encodes CASSFGLSYEQYF.

Concerning this clone itself: The sample carries other DNA sequences with the same CDR3. The chain uses TRBV5-1 and TRBJ2-7; tentatively, D is TRBD1 (6 bases). V lost 0 bases and J lost 6, with 7 bases in between. Per germline, CDR1 SGHRS and CDR2 YFSETQ. The CDR3 length is 12 residues. CDR3 in amino acids: CASSLDRVEQYF. CDR3 in DNA: TGCGCCAGCAGCTTGGACAGGGTCGAGCAGTACTTC.

The genes are TRBV4-1 and TRBJ2-1, with D uncertain. In germline, CDR1 is MGHRA, CDR2 YSYEKL. CDR3 length: 14 residues. Trimming removed 4 bases from V and 6 bases from J, with 13 bases in between. The CDR3 sequence is CASSPLINGNEQFF. The CDR3 DNA reads TGCGCCAGCAGCCCCCTAATCAATGGCAATGAGCAGTTCTTC.

The chain joins TRBV5-6 to TRBJ1-2; D remains unclear. The CDR3 has 16 amino acids. Germline CDR1 SGHDT, CDR2 YYEEEE. Trimming removed 1 base from V and 0 bases from J, with 13 bases in between. CDR3 sequence (DNA): TGTGCCAGCAGCTTGAATTGGCCCGATGCTAACTATGGCTACACCTTC. This translates into CASSLNWPDANYGYTF.

The chain employs TRBV18 and TRBJ2-7, with D possibly TRBD1 on 5 matching bases. The V gene lost 5 bases and the J gene lost 2 bases, with 10 bases spanning the gap. Per germline, CDR1 KGHSH and CDR2 LQKENI. CDR3 size: 13 residues. In DNA form, the CDR3 reads TGTGCCAGCTCAACCCGACAGACCTACGAGCAGTACTTC. The encoded protein is CASSTRQTYEQYF.